The 7 T cell receptor beta chains listed next were all sequenced from one sample in a study of regulatory T cells in long-lasting Graves disease. Arm-PCR of CDR3 regions and iRepertoire HTBI primers were the basis on which TCR beta libraries were built. TCRdb redid the calling of the multiplex PCR reads with MiXCR, one entry per CDR3 protein. Here the sample spans under 350,000 distinct CDR3 sequences, around 20% being singletons. Sample time point: persistent/refractory GD, antithyroid drugs over 5 years with positive TRAb. Generation of the TCR library employed RNA extracted from PBMCs. Sequenced here: peripheral blood mononuclear cells (PBMCs), sampled when the disease was refractory, from a patient treated with antithyroid drugs. Source of these receptors: a female donor with Graves disease.

Here the CDR3 DNA reads TGCGCCAGCAGCCAAGATCCGCAAGGAGATGAAAAACTGTTTTTT. Translating gives CASSQDPQGDEKLFF. The J gene is TRBJ1-4, the V gene TRBV4-3; D remains ambiguous. The V gene lost 0 bases and the J gene lost 6 bases, with 11 bases spanning the gap. The CDR3 contains 15 residues. CDR1 and CDR2 (germline): LGHNA, YSLEER.

This clonotype has a count of ten or more. The V call is TRBV30, the J call TRBJ2-6; D remains ambiguous. CDR1 GTSNPN and CDR2 SVGIG come from the germline V gene (reference sequence). The germline V and J ends were trimmed by 1 base and 0 bases, with 7 bases remaining between them. There are 15 residues in the CDR3. The CDR3 region has the DNA TGTGCCTGGAGTGGTGGGTTCTCTGGGGCCAACGTCCTGACTTTC. Translated: CAWSGGFSGANVLTF.

V usage is TRBV6-1 and J usage is TRBJ2-1, with D perhaps TRBD2 (6 bases). V lost 10 bases, J lost 7 bases, and 26 bases lay in between. This CDR3 has 16 amino acids. CDR1 and CDR2 (germline): MNHNS, SASEGT. The CDR3 sequence: CAILNLRAGNLNEQFF. The CDR3, as DNA: TGTGCCATCCTCAACCTGCGGGCGGGGAACTTGAATGAGCAGTTCTTC.

This clonotype was counted many times. This chain connects TRBV28 to TRBJ2-7, with no clear D. The V end lost 5 bases, the J end lost 8 bases, and 10 bases lay between the germline ends. Germline CDR1 is MDHEN and CDR2 is SYDVKM. CDR3 length equals 11 residues. CDR3 coding DNA: TGTGCCAGCAGTGCCAACAATAAGCAGTACTTC. It encodes CASSANNKQYF.

In this sample, this clonotype turned up many times. The chain combines TRBV6-1 with TRBJ2-7; a possible D gene is TRBD2 (6 bases). Germline CDR1 is MNHNS and CDR2 is SASEGT. With 6 bases removed from V and 3 bases from J, the gap between germline ends came to 15 bases. This CDR3 is built from 14 residues. CDR3 residues: CASSPLAGNYEQYF. The CDR3 DNA reads TGTGCCAGCAGCCCCTTGGCGGGGAACTACGAGCAGTACTTC.

V gene TRBV4-1 combines with J gene TRBJ2-2, with TRBD2 matching 11 bases. This CDR3 is built from 17 residues. V shed 0 bases and J 1 base; nucleotides not matched to a gene: 1. The germline V gene has CDR1 MGHRA and CDR2 YSYEKL. This chain's CDR3 is CASSQDTSGRNTGELFF. The CDR3 DNA reads TGCGCCAGCAGCCAAGATACTAGCGGGAGGAACACCGGGGAGCTGTTTTTT.

The genes are TRBV28 and TRBJ1-1; 7 bases are shared with TRBD1. V lost 6 bases and J lost 6; bases outside the gene matches: 7. Germline V CDR1 and CDR2: MDHEN, SYDVKM. This CDR3 has 13 residues. The CDR3 reads CASRPAGTAEAFF. The CDR3, as DNA: TGTGCCAGCAGGCCTGCCGGGACAGCTGAAGCTTTCTTT.